These T cell receptor beta chains were read from a single sample in a study of cytomegalovirus exposure and HLA in healthy donors. Only in-frame clones appear in the TCRdb table, and some are missing; sequencing was by immunoSEQ multiplex PCR. This sample has 150,000 to 200,000 clones, with 70% to 90% found just once. Sequences were obtained from PBMCs. Receptors were obtained from a man aged 18 to 29 in good health and CMV-seropositive. The CDR3 runs from the conserved cysteine through the conserved F or W. A D gene is named only where the DNA matches it firmly.

>TRBD1|TRBJ1-6|TRBV5-4
CASTGGNSPLHF
TGTGCCTCTACAGGGGGAAATTCACCCCTCCACTTT
>NA|TRBJ1-5|TRBV5-6
CASSGQNSNQPQHF
TGTGCCAGCAGCGGACAGAATAGCAATCAGCCCCAGCATTTT
>NA|TRBJ2-2|TRBV18
CASSPRFQDSYTGELFF
TGTGCCAGCTCACCACGCTTTCAGGACAGCTACACCGGGGAGCTGTTTTTT
>NA|TRBJ1-4|TRBV6-5
CASSLSEAGEKLFF
TGTGCCAGCAGCCTAAGTGAGGCTGGCGAAAAACTGTTTTTT
>NA|TRBJ1-5|TRBV7-2
CASSPGGFSNQPQHF
TGTGCCAGTTCTCCCGGGGGTTTTAGCAATCAGCCCCAGCATTTT
>TRBD2|TRBJ2-2|TRBV4-2
CASTYHGLAGGGTGELFF
TGTGCCAGCACCTACCACGGCCTAGCGGGAGGGGGCACCGGGGAGCTGTTTTTT
>TRBD1|TRBJ1-1|TRBV14
CASSQEDRGRIFF
TGTGCCAGCAGCCAGGAAGACAGGGGTCGGATTTTCTTT
>TRBD1|TRBJ1-1|TRBV7-9
CASSRPTGVFTEAFF
TGTGCCAGCAGTCGCCCGACAGGGGTTTTCACTGAAGCTTTCTTT
>NA|TRBJ2-2|TRBV19
CASSIWGESGELFF
TGTGCCAGTAGTATATGGGGGGAGTCCGGGGAGCTGTTTTTT
>TRBD1|TRBJ2-7|TRBV5-6
CASSFGQGRGNEQYF
TGTGCCAGCAGCTTTGGACAGGGGCGCGGTAACGAGCAGTACTTC
>TRBD2|TRBJ2-7|TRBV11-2
CASSLGGTSGHYEQYF
TGTGCCAGCAGCTTAGGGGGGACTAGCGGGCACTACGAGCAGTACTTC
>TRBD2|TRBJ2-2|TRBV7-6
CASSPTSDRGTGELFF
TGTGCCAGCAGCCCGACTAGCGATCGTGGCACCGGGGAGCTGTTTTTT